This T cell receptor (beta chain) was captured in a study of CD8+ T cells in alopecia areata. Study overall: Treated patients were given oral tofacitinib, which was dosed at 5 to 10 mg twice daily. General study results and limits: Between patients, shared TCR sequences were less clear than in mice. This was possibly due in part to HLA diversity in the patient population.

The sequencing template was cDNA reverse transcribed from extracted RNA. The protocol was immunoSEQ multiplex PCR, while the TCRdb copy is restricted to in-frame clones and leaves out a portion. The sample contains 100,000 to 150,000 clones, approximately 49% of which appear only once. Sorting of CD4+ and CD8+ T cells was performed on PBMCs. As regards this clone: Its antigen remains unidentified.

The CDR3 sequence is 16 residues long. The V gene end was trimmed by 3 bases and the J gene end by 6 bases; junction bases not matched to a gene: 12. The germline gives CDR1 SQVTM, CDR2 ANQGSEA. This TCR came from a human donor with alopecia areata. The V and J genes are TRBV29-1 and TRBJ2-7; 12 bases line up with TRBD1. Source: CD8+ T cells sorted from blood, taken at week 0. The CDR3 region is CSVEDPGTGGGGEQYF. For the CDR3, the DNA is TGCAGCGTTGAGGACCCAGGGACAGGGGGCGGAGGCGAGCAGTACTTC.